The 20 T cell receptor beta chains below come from one sample, sequenced in a study of neoadjuvant anti-PD-1 for oral cavity cancer. Sequencing was performed with immunoSEQ multiplex PCR; in TCRdb, only in-frame clones are kept and a portion is missing. Among tens of thousands of clones listed, about 36% were seen once. Time point in this sample: after neoadjuvant nivolumab, at surgical resection. The sample consisted of tumor tissue, taken after nivolumab (anti-PD-1) treatment. These TCRs come from a person between 40 and 85 years old with oral cavity squamous cell carcinoma.

The rearrangement joins TRBV11-2 to TRBJ2-1; D is unresolved. The CDR3 consists of 15 residues. The V and J ends lost 5 bases and 0 bases respectively, with 11 bases between them. Germline CDR1 is SGHAT and CDR2 is FQNNGV. The CDR3 sequence is CASSTLASSYNEQFF. The CDR3 DNA sequence: TGTGCCAGCAGCACGCTGGCTAGCTCCTACAATGAGCAGTTCTTC.

This clone was found once. The chain combines TRBV14 with TRBJ2-1; D is unresolved. This CDR3 has 12 amino acids. Trimming took off 0 bases at V and 12 bases at J, with 9 bases between the two ends. Germline loops: CDR1 SGHDN, CDR2 FVKESK. DNA for the CDR3: TGTGCCAGCAGCCAAGACAGATGGGTGCAGTTCTTC. This codes for CASSQDRWVQFF.

This clone turned up a few times. The CDR3 protein is CASSPGKSETQYF. DNA for the CDR3: TGTGCCAGCTCACCAGGAAAGTCGGAGACCCAGTACTTC. The chain carries TRBV18 and TRBJ2-5; no clear D gene. The germline CDR1 and CDR2 sequences are KGHSH and LQKENI. The CDR3 has 13 residues. V shed 2 bases and J shed 5 bases, with 9 bases lying between them.

The V gene is TRBV5-6, the J gene TRBJ1-2, with 9 bases that match TRBD1. Germline CDR1 and CDR2: SGHDT and YYEEEE. CDR3 length: 15 residues. V trimming: 1 base; J trimming: 3 bases; junction bases outside the gene matches: 4. The CDR3 nucleotides are TGTGCCAGCAGCTTGAGACAGGGGGACTACTATGGCTACACCTTC. Amino acid sequence: CASSLRQGDYYGYTF.

The chain combines TRBV29-1 with TRBJ1-5; D remains ambiguous. This CDR3 contains 14 residues. Germline V gives CDR1 SQVTM, CDR2 ANQGSEA. With 1 base removed from V and 7 bases from J, the gap between germline ends came to 14 bases. The CDR3 spells CSVEADGLRQPQHF. DNA of the CDR3: TGCAGCGTTGAAGCGGACGGGCTTCGACAGCCCCAGCATTTT.

The rearrangement uses TRBV7-8 and TRBJ2-7; D gene unclear. The ends were cut back, 2 bases at V and 7 bases at J, with 6 bases in the middle. The CDR3 covers 11 residues. Germline V gene data show CDR1 as SGHVS and CDR2 as FQNEAQ. CDR3 sequence: CASSLKIEQYF. The CDR3 DNA is TGTGCCAGCAGCTTAAAGATTGAGCAGTACTTC.

This clone was observed a handful of times. The gene calls are TRBV6-5 and TRBJ1-2; 8 bases fit TRBD1. V shed 0 bases, J shed 2 bases, and the junction held 5 bases outside the gene matches. The CDR3 covers 16 residues. CDR1 MNHEY and CDR2 SVGAGI come from the germline V gene. CDR3 region: CASSYSWPGGNYGYTF. As DNA, the CDR3 is TGTGCCAGCAGTTACTCGTGGCCAGGGGGCAACTATGGCTACACCTTC.

This clone was detected a few times. This chain uses TRBV29-1 with TRBJ1-2, with TRBD1 matching 9 bases. This CDR3 spans 15 amino acids. Germline V lookup: CDR1 SQVTM, CDR2 ANQGSEA. Trimming at V came to 1 base and at J to 1 base, leaving 4 bases not matched to a gene. This CDR3 is CSVEARDRVNYGYTF. The DNA for the CDR3 is TGCAGCGTTGAAGCCAGGGACAGGGTTAACTATGGCTACACCTTC.

This clone was seen at least ten times. The genes are TRBV6-1 and TRBJ2-4; D not resolved. Germline CDR1 MNHNS, CDR2 SASEGT. The CDR3 spans 14 residues. V shed 2 bases and J shed 0 bases, with 5 bases lying between them. The CDR3 loop reads CASSERGAKNIQYF. CDR3 DNA sequence: TGTGCCAGCAGTGAAAGAGGAGCCAAAAACATTCAGTACTTC.

This clone was observed a few times. The chain combines TRBV30 with TRBJ1-4, with TRBD1 as a possible D gene (5 bases). Per the germline V gene, CDR1 is GTSNPN and CDR2 is SVGIG (reference sequence). This CDR3 contains 12 residues. The CDR3 nucleotides read TGTGGGGGCAGAGCAACTAATGAAAAACTGTTTTTT. Its translation is CGGRATNEKLFF.

The chain carries TRBV15 and TRBJ1-1; 7 bases match TRBD1. J was trimmed by 7 bases and V by 5 bases; bases with no gene match: 4. The length of the CDR3 is 12 residues. Looked up from germline, CDR1 is LNHNV and CDR2 is YYDKDF (reference sequence). As DNA, the CDR3 is TGTGCCACCAGCCGAGGGGGCGGTGAAGCTTTCTTT. Its translation: CATSRGGGEAFF.

The chain links TRBV9 to TRBJ2-2, with a tentative D call TRBD1 (6 bases). Germline V gene sequence: CDR1 SGDLS, CDR2 YYNGEE. Trimming took off 5 bases at V and 5 bases at J, with 13 bases between the two ends. This CDR3 has 14 residues. CDR3 nucleotides: TGTGCCAGCAGTAGTCAAGGGGGAACCGGGGAGCTGTTTTTT. As protein: CASSSQGGTGELFF.

This clone was seen a few times. The chain employs TRBV4-1 and TRBJ2-3, with 8 bases that match TRBD2. V shed 0 bases, J shed 4 bases, and the junction held 9 bases outside the gene matches. Germline V gene data show CDR1 as MGHRA and CDR2 as YSYEKL. This CDR3 spans 17 amino acids. The CDR3 here is CASSQEGSSGRADTQYF. The CDR3 DNA reads TGCGCCAGCAGCCAAGAAGGTTCTAGCGGGCGGGCAGATACGCAGTATTTT.

CDR3 coding DNA: TGCAGCGTTGCCGGGACTAGCGGAGTGGACAATGAGCAGTTCTTC. Amino acids: CSVAGTSGVDNEQFF. The chain uses TRBV29-1 and TRBJ2-1; 11 bases match TRBD2. Trimming at V came to 4 bases and at J to 5 bases, leaving 7 bases not matched to a gene. CDR3 length equals 15 residues. The V gene's germline CDR1 is SQVTM and CDR2 ANQGSEA.

The chain employs TRBV4-2 and TRBJ1-4; perhaps TRBD1 as D (5 bases). V lost 0 bases, J lost 4 bases, and 12 bases lay in between. Germline-derived CDR1 and CDR2 are LGHNA and YNFKEQ. CDR3 length equals 16 residues. The DNA of the CDR3 is TGTGCCAGCAGCCAAGAATTAAATGGGGGTAATGAAAAACTGTTTTTT. It codes for CASSQELNGGNEKLFF.

V and J are TRBV15 and TRBJ2-5; no reliable D call. CDR3 size: 11 residues. Germline assignment: CDR1 LNHNV and CDR2 YYDKDF (reference sequence). V lost 4 bases, J lost 4 bases, and 4 bases lay in between. CDR3 sequence reads: CATSTIETQYF. In DNA, the CDR3 is TGTGCCACCAGCACGATAGAGACCCAGTACTTC.

V is TRBV6-6 and J is TRBJ1-2; D gene uncertain. V was clipped by 2 bases and J by 7 bases, with 11 bases between them. The CDR3 has 13 residues. Germline V gene lookup returns CDR1 MNHNY and CDR2 SVGAGI (reference sequence). CDR3 loop: CASSYNYYGGYTF. The CDR3 DNA sequence: TGTGCCAGCAGTTACAACTACTATGGTGGCTACACCTTC.

The chain employs TRBV18 and TRBJ1-4, with D possibly matching TRBD1 (5 bases). Trimming took off 6 bases at V and 6 bases at J, with 23 bases between the two ends. This CDR3 is 17 amino acids long. Germline V lookup: CDR1 KGHSH, CDR2 LQKENI. The DNA of the CDR3 is TGTGCCAGCTCCCAAGGCGTGGCCGGGACCGGTGATGAAAAACTGTTTTTT. Its protein is CASSQGVAGTGDEKLFF.

The gene calls are TRBV28 and TRBJ2-1; 10 bases align to TRBD2. CDR1 and CDR2 from the germline V gene are MDHEN and SYDVKM. V lost 2 bases and J lost 8; bases outside the gene matches: 9. The CDR3 consists of 16 residues. The CDR3 is CASSLSGRAYSHEQFF. The DNA for the CDR3 is TGTGCCAGCAGTTTAAGCGGGAGGGCATATTCCCATGAGCAGTTCTTC.

The chain is built from TRBV19 and TRBJ1-2, with D maybe TRBD1 (5 bases). Germline V lookup: CDR1 LNHDA, CDR2 SQIVND (reference sequence). V was cut by 0 bases and J by 7 bases, with 12 bases left in between. The CDR3 extends over 14 amino acids. CDR3 DNA: TGTGCCAGTAGTATAGATAAAGGGGTTTTTGGCTACACCTTC. It is translated as CASSIDKGVFGYTF.